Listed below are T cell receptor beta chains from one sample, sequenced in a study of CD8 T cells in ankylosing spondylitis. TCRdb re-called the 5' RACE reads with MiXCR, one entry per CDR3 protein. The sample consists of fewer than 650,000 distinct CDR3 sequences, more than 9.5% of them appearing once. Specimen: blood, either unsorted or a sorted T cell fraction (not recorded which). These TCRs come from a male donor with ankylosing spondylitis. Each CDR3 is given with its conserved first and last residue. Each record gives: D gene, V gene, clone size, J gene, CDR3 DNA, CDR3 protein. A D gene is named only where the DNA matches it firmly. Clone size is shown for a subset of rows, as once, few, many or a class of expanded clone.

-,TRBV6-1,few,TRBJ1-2,TGTGCCAGCAGTGAAGTACCGTATTCTGGCTACACCTTC,CASSEVPYSGYTF
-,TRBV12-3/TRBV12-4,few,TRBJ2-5,TGTGCCAGCAGCAGGGGGGAGCAAGAGACCCAGTACTTC,CASSRGEQETQYF
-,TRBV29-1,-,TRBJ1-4,TGCAGCGTTGAGGGCCAGCCTAATGAAAAACTGTTTTTT,CSVEGQPNEKLFF
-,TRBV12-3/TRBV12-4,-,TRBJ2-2,TGTGCCAGCAGTTCCGCGAACACCGGGGAGCTGTTTTTT,CASSSANTGELFF
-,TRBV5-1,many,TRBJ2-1,TGCGCCAGCAGCGGCACCGGGTCCTACAATGAGCAGTTCTTC,CASSGTGSYNEQFF
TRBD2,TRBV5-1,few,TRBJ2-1,TGCGCCAGCAGCCCCACCCCACTAGCGGGAGGTCTCCATGAGCAGTTCTTC,CASSPTPLAGGLHEQFF
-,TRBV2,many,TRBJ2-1,TGTGCCAGCAGTGAATGGGGGGCCGCAGGGTCTCCCTTTTACAATGAGCAGTTCTTC,CASSEWGAAGSPFYNEQFF
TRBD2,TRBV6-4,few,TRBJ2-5,TGTGCCAGCAGTGAATTTTCGGGACTAGGAAAAGAGACCCAGTACTTC,CASSEFSGLGKETQYF
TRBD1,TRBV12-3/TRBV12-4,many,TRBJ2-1,TGTGCCAGCAGTCTAGCCGGGACAGGGGGCCATGAGCAGTTCTTC,CASSLAGTGGHEQFF
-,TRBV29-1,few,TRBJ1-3,TGCAGCGTTGAAGATCGGGCGGCGGGGTGGAACACCATATATTTT,CSVEDRAAGWNTIYF
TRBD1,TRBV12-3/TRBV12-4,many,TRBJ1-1,TGTGCCAGCAGCTCCGACAGGGTTAGCACTGAAGCTTTCTTT,CASSSDRVSTEAFF
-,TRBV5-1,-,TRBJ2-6,TGCGCCAGCAGCTTGGCCAGGGGTTCTGGGGCCAACGTCCTGACTTTC,CASSLARGSGANVLTF
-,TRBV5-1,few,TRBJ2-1,TGCGCCAGCAGCTCCGGGAGACGGCAGTTCTTC,CASSSGRRQFF
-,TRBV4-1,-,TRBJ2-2,TGCGCCAGCAGCCGGCGGACTATGGGCGGGAACACCGGGGAGCTGTTTTTT,CASSRRTMGGNTGELFF
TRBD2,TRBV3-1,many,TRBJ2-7,TGTGCCAGCAGCCAAACTAGCGGGACCGAGCAGTACTTC,CASSQTSGTEQYF
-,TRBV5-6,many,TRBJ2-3,TGTGCCAGCACCATTGTGGGGATAGATACGCAGTATTTT,CASTIVGIDTQYF
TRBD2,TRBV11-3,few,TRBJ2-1,TGTGCCAGCAGCAGAGACCTAGCGGGTGGCAATGAGCAGTTCTTC,CASSRDLAGGNEQFF
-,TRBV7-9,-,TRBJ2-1,TGTGCCAGCAGCTTAGCGAGTGTGCGAGCTACGGATGAGCAGTTCTTC,CASSLASVRATDEQFF
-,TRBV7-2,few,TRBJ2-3,TGTGCCAGCAGCTTCGAGGCAGGCCACACAGATACGCAGTATTTT,CASSFEAGHTDTQYF
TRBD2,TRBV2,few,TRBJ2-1,TGTGCCAGTACCGGGACTAGCTCCTCCCCGGTCCCCAATGAGCAGTTCTTC,CASTGTSSSPVPNEQFF
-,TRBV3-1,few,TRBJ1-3,TGTGCCAGCAGAATTAGTGGGGCTGGAAACACCATATATTTT,CASRISGAGNTIYF
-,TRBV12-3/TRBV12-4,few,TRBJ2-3,TGTGCCAGCAGGCTGGCCCTACCCACAGATACGCAGTATTTT,CASRLALPTDTQYF
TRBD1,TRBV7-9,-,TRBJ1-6,TGTGCCAGCAGCGGACAGGGGGCGCAGTCACCCCTCCACTTT,CASSGQGAQSPLHF
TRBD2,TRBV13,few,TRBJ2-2,TGTGCCAGCAGCTCCCAGCGGGAGAGCGACGGGGAGCTGTTTTTT,CASSSQRESDGELFF
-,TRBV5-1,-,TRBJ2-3,TGCGCCAGCAGCCCGGCGGGACAGCTCACAGATACGCAGTATTTT,CASSPAGQLTDTQYF
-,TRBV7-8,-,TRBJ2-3,TGTGCCAGCAGCACATTTGGGGGCCAGTTAAAAGATACGCAGTATTTT,CASSTFGGQLKDTQYF
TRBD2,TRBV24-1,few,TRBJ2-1,TGTGCCACCAGTGATTTGGCCAGCGGGAGCTACAATGAGCAGTTCTTC,CATSDLASGSYNEQFF